Below are 8 T cell receptor beta chains sequenced from a single sample in a study of metastatic and nonmetastatic thyroid tumors. With MiXCR, TCRdb reprocessed the PCR reads. This sample has tens of thousands of clones, with around 15% found just once. No treatment of any kind had been given to any patient before thyroid surgery. Material for sequencing was blood. The receptors here all came from a female donor with papillary thyroid cancer or a benign thyroid nodule (not recorded which). Some clones in this sample may be carry-over from other donors' samples.

The chain joins TRBV14 to TRBJ2-5, with TRBD1 identical over 8 bases. Per the germline V gene, CDR1 is SGHDN and CDR2 is FVKESK. V was clipped by 5 bases and J by 5 bases; unmatched bases: 7. The length of the CDR3 is 14 residues. The CDR3 spells CASSGEDRAETQYF. DNA for the CDR3: TGTGCCAGCAGCGGAGAGGACAGGGCGGAGACCCAGTACTTC.

Many counts were recorded for this clone. The chain combines TRBV28 with TRBJ2-7; 8 nucleotides agree with TRBD1. The CDR3 runs to 16 residues. The V gene's germline CDR1 is MDHEN and CDR2 SYDVKM. Unmatched junction bases numbered 9, after V lost 5 bases and J lost 0 bases. Written as DNA, the CDR3 is TGTGCCAGCAGTCCCGCAGGGGGCCGGAGCTCCTACGAGCAGTACTTC. It translates to CASSPAGGRSSYEQYF. Based on the CDR3 plus reference TRBV28 and TRBJ2-7, the full variable domain is DVKVTQSSRYLVKRTGEKVFLECVQDMDHENMFWYRQDPGLGLRLIYFSYDVKMKEKGDIPEGYSVSREKKERFSLILESASTNQTSMYLCASSPAGGRSSYEQYFGPGTRLTVT.

The chain employs TRBV30 and TRBJ1-4; D perhaps matches TRBD1 (6 bases). Trimming removed 7 bases at V and 8 bases at J, with 20 bases between. Germline V gives CDR1 GTSNPN, CDR2 SVGIG (reference sequence). CDR3 length: 14 amino acids. The chain's CDR3 is CAYTWRGGEEKLFF. In nucleotides, the CDR3 is TGTGCCTATACCTGGCGGGGGGGCGAGGAAAAACTGTTTTTT.

This clone was seen ten or more times. The rearrangement joins TRBV12-3 or TRBV12-4 to TRBJ2-5; 11 bases fit TRBD2. The CDR3 length is 16 residues. V lost 3 bases and J lost 2; bases outside the gene matches: 5. The CDR3 DNA sequence: TGTGCCAGCAGTTTTGGGACTAGCGGTCCACAAGAGACCCAGTACTTC. Protein: CASSFGTSGPQETQYF.

On this clone itself: This clone may be a read error of a much larger clone one base away. Because it lacks the conserved phenylalanine or tryptophan at the end, this CDR3 is likely a read error. The chain uses TRBV7-2 and TRBJ2-1; 12 bases fit TRBD2. CDR1 and CDR2 (germline): SGHTA, FQGNSA. CDR3 length equals 21 residues. After removal of 0 bases from V and 8 bases from J, the junction contained 20 bases not matched to a gene. CDR3 amino acids: CASSLALGSSGRASAGHEQFS. The CDR3 DNA follows: TGTGCCAGCAGCTTAGCGTTGGGTTCTAGCGGGAGGGCTTCAGCTGGTCATGAGCAGTTCTCC.

This clone was recorded at least ten times. This sequence joins TRBV28 and TRBJ2-1; a weak D match, TRBD1 (5 bases). Germline CDR1 MDHEN, CDR2 SYDVKM. The CDR3 totals 14 residues. The V and J ends lost 8 bases and 5 bases respectively, with 16 bases between them. The CDR3: CASGKAGFNNEQFF. For the CDR3, the DNA is TGTGCCAGCGGAAAAGCAGGGTTCAACAATGAGCAGTTCTTC.

The chain has TRBV10-3 and TRBJ1-2, with TRBD1 identical over 7 bases. This CDR3 is built from 13 residues. Trimming cost V 4 bases and J 8 bases; bases outside gene matches: 7. The germline V gene has CDR1 ENHRY and CDR2 SYGVKD. In nucleotides, the CDR3 is TGTGCCATCAGTGGGGACAGCAGCGGCGGCTACACCTTC. This sequence encodes CAISGDSSGGYTF.

V gene TRBV12-3 or TRBV12-4 combines with J gene TRBJ2-7; TRBD1 might be the D (5 bases). The V and J ends lost 6 bases and 5 bases respectively, with 26 bases between them. The CDR3 runs to 17 residues. Here the CDR3 DNA reads TGTGCCAGCAGCCCTAACCCGGGCGCAGGGTATTCCCACGAGCAGTACTTC. Protein sequence: CASSPNPGAGYSHEQYF.